The TCR beta chain under discussion was sequenced for a study of blood T cells in healthy people across ages. In each sample, at least 7 million PBMCs were isolated. A minimum of 5.5 micrograms of total RNA was extracted per sample. Sample-barcoded 5' priming and a J-beta primer mix drove a second PCR of roughly 6 to 12 cycles. With 12 random nucleotides, a template-switch adaptor tagged each individual cDNA molecule. TCRdb re-called the 5' RACE reads through MiXCR, storing one row per CDR3 protein. Altogether approximately 600,000 distinct CDR3 sequences are present, about 54% being singletons, with the ten largest covering 30% to 40%. Whole-study findings and limits: Long-lived donors exceeded aged donors in naive CD4+ cells and diversity.

On this clonotype: Antigen unknown.

This receptor was identified in a man between 60 and 70 years old in good health. The sample taken for sequencing was blood.

CDR3 sequence: CASSLGGGTTDTQYF. The CDR3 DNA reads TGCGCCAGCAGCTTAGGGGGGGGCACCACAGATACGCAGTATTTT. J is TRBJ2-3 and V is TRBV5-1; D perhaps matches TRBD2 (7 bases). Deletions cut 2 bases from V and 2 bases from J, with 12 bases between. Germline V CDR1 and CDR2: SGHRS, YFSETQ. The CDR3 contains 15 residues.